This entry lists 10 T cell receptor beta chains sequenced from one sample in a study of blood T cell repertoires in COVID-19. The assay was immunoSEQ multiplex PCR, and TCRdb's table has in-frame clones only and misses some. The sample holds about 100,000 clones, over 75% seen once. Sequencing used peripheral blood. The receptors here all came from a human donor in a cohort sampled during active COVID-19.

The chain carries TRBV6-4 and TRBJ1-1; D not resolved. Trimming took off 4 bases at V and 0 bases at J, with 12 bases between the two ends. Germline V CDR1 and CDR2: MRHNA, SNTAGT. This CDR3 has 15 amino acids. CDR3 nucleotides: TGTGCCAGCAGTGGAGTAACCAGGCTGAACACTGAAGCTTTCTTT. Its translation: CASSGVTRLNTEAFF.

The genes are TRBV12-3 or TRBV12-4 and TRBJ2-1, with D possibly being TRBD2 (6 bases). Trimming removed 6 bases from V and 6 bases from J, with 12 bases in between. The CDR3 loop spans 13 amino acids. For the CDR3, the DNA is TGTGCCAGCAGGGGGGGTAGCGTCAATGAGCAGTTCTTC. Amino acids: CASRGGSVNEQFF.

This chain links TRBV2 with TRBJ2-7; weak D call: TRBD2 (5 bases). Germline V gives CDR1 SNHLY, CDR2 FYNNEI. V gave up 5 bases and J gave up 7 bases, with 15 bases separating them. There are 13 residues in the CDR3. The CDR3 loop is CASSFGLLGEQYF. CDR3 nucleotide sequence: TGTGCCAGCAGTTTCGGACTCCTGGGAGAGCAGTACTTC.

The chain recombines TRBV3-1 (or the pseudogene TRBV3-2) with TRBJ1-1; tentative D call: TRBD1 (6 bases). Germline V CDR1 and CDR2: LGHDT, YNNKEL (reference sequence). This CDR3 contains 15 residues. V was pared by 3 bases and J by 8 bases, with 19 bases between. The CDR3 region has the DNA TGTGCCAGCAGCCAGGGAGGGGGGCAGTGGGGCGAAGCTTTCTTT. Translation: CASSQGGGQWGEAFF.

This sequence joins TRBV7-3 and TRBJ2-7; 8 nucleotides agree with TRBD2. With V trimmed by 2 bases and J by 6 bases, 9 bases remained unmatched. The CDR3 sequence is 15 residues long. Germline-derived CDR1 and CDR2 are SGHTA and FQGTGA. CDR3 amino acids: CASSLGTSGSLEQYF. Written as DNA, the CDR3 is TGTGCCAGCAGCTTAGGAACGAGCGGGAGCCTCGAGCAGTACTTC.

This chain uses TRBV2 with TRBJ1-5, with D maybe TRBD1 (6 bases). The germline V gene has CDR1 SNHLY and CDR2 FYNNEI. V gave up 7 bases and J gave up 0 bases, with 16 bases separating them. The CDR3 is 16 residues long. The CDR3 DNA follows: TGTGCCAGCACCTCCCCTCGGACAGATAGCAATCAGCCCCAGCATTTT. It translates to CASTSPRTDSNQPQHF.

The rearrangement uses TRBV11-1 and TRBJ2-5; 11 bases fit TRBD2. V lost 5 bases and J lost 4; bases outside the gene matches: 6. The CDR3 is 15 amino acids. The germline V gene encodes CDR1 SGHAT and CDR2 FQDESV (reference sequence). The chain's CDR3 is CASSHRTSGRETQYF. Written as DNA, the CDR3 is TGTGCCAGCAGCCACAGGACTAGCGGGCGAGAGACCCAGTACTTC.

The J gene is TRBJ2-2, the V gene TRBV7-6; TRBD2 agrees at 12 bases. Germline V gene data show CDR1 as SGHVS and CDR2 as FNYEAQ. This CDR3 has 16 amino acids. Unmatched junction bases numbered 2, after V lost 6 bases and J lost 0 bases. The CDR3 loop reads CASRPSGGANTGELFF. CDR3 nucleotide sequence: TGTGCCAGCAGACCTAGCGGGGGGGCGAACACCGGGGAGCTGTTTTTT.

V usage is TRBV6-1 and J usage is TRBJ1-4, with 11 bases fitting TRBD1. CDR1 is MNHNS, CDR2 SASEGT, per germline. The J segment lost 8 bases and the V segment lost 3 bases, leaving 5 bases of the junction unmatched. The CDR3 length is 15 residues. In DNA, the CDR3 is TGTGCCAGCAGTGACGGACAGGGGGCCGGCGAAAAACTGTTTTTT. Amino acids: CASSDGQGAGEKLFF.

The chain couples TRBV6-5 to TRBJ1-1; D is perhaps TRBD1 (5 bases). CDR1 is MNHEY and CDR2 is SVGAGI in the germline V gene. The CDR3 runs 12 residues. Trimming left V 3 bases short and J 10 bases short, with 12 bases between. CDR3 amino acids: CASSYRGEVAFF. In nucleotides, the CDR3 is TGTGCCAGCAGTTATAGAGGGGAGGTAGCTTTCTTT.